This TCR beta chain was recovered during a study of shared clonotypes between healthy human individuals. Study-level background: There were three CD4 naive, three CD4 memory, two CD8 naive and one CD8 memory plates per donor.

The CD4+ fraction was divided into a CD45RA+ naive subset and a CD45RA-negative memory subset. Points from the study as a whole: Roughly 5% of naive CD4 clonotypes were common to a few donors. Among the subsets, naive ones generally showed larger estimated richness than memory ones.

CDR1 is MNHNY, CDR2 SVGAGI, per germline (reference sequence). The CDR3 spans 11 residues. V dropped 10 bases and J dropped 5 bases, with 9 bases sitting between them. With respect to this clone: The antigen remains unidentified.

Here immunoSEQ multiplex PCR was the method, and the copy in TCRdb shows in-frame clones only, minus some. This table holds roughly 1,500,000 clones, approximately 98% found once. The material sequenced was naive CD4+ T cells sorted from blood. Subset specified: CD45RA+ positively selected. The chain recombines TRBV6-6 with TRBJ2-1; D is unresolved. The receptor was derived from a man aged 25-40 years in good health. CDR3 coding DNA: TGTGCCACCTGGGAACACAATGAGCAGTTCTTC. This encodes CATWEHNEQFF.